A single sample gave rise to the 14 T cell receptor beta chains below, sequenced in a study of blood T cell repertoires in COVID-19. The data were produced by immunoSEQ multiplex PCR, yet TCRdb's version contains in-frame clones alone and is incomplete. This sample has about 50,000 clones, with 80% to 90% found just once. Sequenced sample: peripheral blood. Receptors originate from a human donor with active COVID-19. The donor label of this sample is uncertain.

The V call is TRBV5-4, the J call TRBJ2-7, with D tentatively TRBD1 (6 bases). Germline V lookup: CDR1 SGHNT, CDR2 YYREEE (reference sequence). V was trimmed by 4 bases and J by 4 bases, leaving 15 bases between them. The CDR3 is 14 amino acids. The CDR3 nucleotides are TGTGCCAGCAGCCCCCCGGACAGAGAGTACGAGCAGTACTTC. It specifies CASSPPDREYEQYF.

This clone was seen a single time. The J gene is TRBJ1-4, the V gene TRBV15, with a weak D call TRBD1 (5 bases). The CDR3 totals 16 residues. Looked up from germline, CDR1 is LNHNV and CDR2 is YYDKDF (reference sequence). Trimming cost V 0 bases and J 2 bases, with 10 bases left between them. The CDR3 sequence is CATSREGRRTNEKLFF. The CDR3 region has the DNA TGTGCCACCAGCAGAGAGGGGCGAAGGACTAATGAAAAACTGTTTTTT.

This clone was detected only a few times. This chain links TRBV4-1 with TRBJ2-7, with TRBD1 matching 8 bases. This CDR3 is built from 16 residues. J was trimmed by 7 bases and V by 4 bases; bases with no gene match: 15. From germline, CDR1 is MGHRA and CDR2 YSYEKL. As DNA, the CDR3 is TGCGCCAGCAGCCTGAACCCGGGGCAGGGGGCGCATGAGCAGTACTTC. Translation gives CASSLNPGQGAHEQYF.

This clone was counted a single time. The chain joins TRBV5-1 to TRBJ1-2; a weak D match, TRBD1 (5 bases). CDR1 SGHRS and CDR2 YFSETQ come from the germline V gene. Trimming left V 3 bases short and J 7 bases short, with 25 bases between. This CDR3 region has 17 residues. The CDR3: CASSSQPGLGASGGYTF. The DNA for the CDR3 is TGCGCCAGCAGCTCTCAGCCCGGGCTAGGGGCGAGTGGTGGCTACACCTTC.

The chain couples TRBV4-1 to TRBJ1-2, with D maybe TRBD1 (5 bases). Germline loops: CDR1 MGHRA, CDR2 YSYEKL. Between the trimmed V and J ends, which lost 0 bases and 0 bases, there was a span of 8 bases. The CDR3 length is 15 residues. CDR3 loop: CASSQDTGANYGYTF. The CDR3 region has the DNA TGCGCCAGCAGCCAAGATACAGGAGCTAACTATGGCTACACCTTC.

This clone showed up just a few times. This rearrangement joins TRBV7-3 to TRBJ2-1; 7 bases agree with TRBD1. The V gene's germline CDR1 is SGHTA and CDR2 FQGTGA. V trimming: 5 bases; J trimming: 0 bases; junction bases outside the gene matches: 4. The CDR3 covers 15 residues. The CDR3 bases are TGTGCCAGCAGCCCCAGACAGGGCTCCTACAATGAGCAGTTCTTC. Protein sequence: CASSPRQGSYNEQFF.

The rearrangement joins TRBV4-3 to TRBJ2-1, with D hard to call. The germline CDR1 and CDR2 sequences are LGHNA and YSLEER. This CDR3 spans 16 amino acids. Trimming shortened V by 0 bases and J by 3 bases, and 12 bases separated the two germline ends. Here the CDR3 reads CASSQEILTGYNEQFF. The CDR3 nucleotides read TGCGCCAGCAGCCAAGAGATATTAACCGGCTACAATGAGCAGTTCTTC.

The V gene is TRBV5-1, the J gene TRBJ2-3, with D perhaps TRBD2 (5 bases). Germline V CDR1 and CDR2: SGHRS, YFSETQ. Trimming took off 4 bases at V and 2 bases at J, with 14 bases between the two ends. There are 15 residues in the CDR3. The CDR3 is CASSPLSGNTDTQYF. The CDR3 bases are TGCGCCAGCAGCCCCCTAAGCGGTAACACAGATACGCAGTATTTT.

This clone appeared once. V usage is TRBV18 and J usage is TRBJ1-2; 10 nucleotides line up with TRBD1. Germline-derived CDR1 and CDR2 are KGHSH and LQKENI. The CDR3 contains 17 residues. V lost 6 bases and J lost 2; bases outside the gene matches: 12. CDR3 amino acids: CASSQPGATGGNYGYTF. The CDR3 DNA reads TGTGCCAGCTCTCAACCAGGAGCGACAGGGGGCAACTATGGCTACACCTTC.

V usage is TRBV19 and J usage is TRBJ2-1; 11 bases agree with TRBD2. With V trimmed by 2 bases and J by 7 bases, 4 bases remained unmatched. The CDR3 is 15 residues long. Germline V lookup: CDR1 LNHDA, CDR2 SQIVND (reference sequence). The CDR3 DNA sequence: TGTGCCAGTAGTATACTAGCGGGGGGATTTAATGAGCAGTTCTTC. Translation: CASSILAGGFNEQFF.

The chain uses TRBV19 and TRBJ1-2, with TRBD1 matching over 9 bases. Germline loops: CDR1 LNHDA, CDR2 SQIVND (reference sequence). Trimming cost V 5 bases and J 8 bases; bases outside gene matches: 24. This CDR3 has 19 residues. The CDR3 sequence: CASSSPTGTGNYNLNGYTF. For the CDR3, the DNA is TGTGCCAGTAGTTCACCCACCGGGACAGGGAACTACAACCTGAACGGCTACACCTTC. The full variable domain, its missing parts supplied by reference TRBV19 and TRBJ1-2, is DGGITQSPKYLFRKEGQNVTLSCEQNLNHDAMYWYRQDPGQGLRLIYYSQIVNDFQKGDIAEGYSVSREKKESFPLTVTSAQKNPTAFYLCASSSPTGTGNYNLNGYTFGSGTRLTVV.

V and J are TRBV7-2 and TRBJ2-7, with 8 bases fitting TRBD2. This CDR3 spans 15 amino acids. The V gene end was trimmed by 3 bases and the J gene end by 2 bases; junction bases not matched to a gene: 6. Per the germline V gene, CDR1 is SGHTA and CDR2 is FQGNSA. The CDR3 region has the DNA TGTGCCAGCAGCTTCAGCGGGAGAGGCACCTACGAGCAGTACTTC. The encoded protein is CASSFSGRGTYEQYF.

The CDR3 DNA follows: TGTGCCAGCAGCTTTTACCAGGTTGGGACCCAGTACTTC. This gives the protein CASSFYQVGTQYF. This rearrangement joins TRBV5-4 to TRBJ2-5, with D unresolved. V lost 2 bases and J lost 7, with 12 bases in between. The CDR3 consists of 13 residues. In germline, CDR1 is SGHNT, CDR2 YYREEE (reference sequence).

This sequence joins TRBV10-3 and TRBJ1-6, with D uncertain. CDR1 and CDR2 from the germline V gene are ENHRY and SYGVKD. V gave up 8 bases and J gave up 5 bases, with 7 bases separating them. This CDR3 contains 12 residues. This chain's CDR3 is CAIPPDNSPLHF. For the CDR3, the DNA is TGTGCCATCCCCCCGGATAATTCACCCCTCCACTTT.